This T cell receptor beta chain was documented in a study of beta chain features in type 1 diabetes. Overall study: The examined sorted cells totaled about 110 million across samples.

Only a few counts were recorded for this clone. Its specificity is unknown. Investigators reverse transcribed all isolated RNA, so they sequenced expressed TCRB transcripts. Sequenced naive, central memory and regulatory T cell samples produced an average of roughly 3.5 million reads. Data came from immunoSEQ multiplex PCR; TCRdb stores just in-frame clones and leaves some out. Among about 640,000 clones, about an eighth were seen once, and the ten largest hold about 0.11%. This CDR3 comprises 13 residues. Germline V gene sequence: CDR1 MNHNY, CDR2 SVGAGI (reference sequence). Trimming removed 5 bases at V and 4 bases at J, with 9 bases between. Study results and limitations: Shorter TCRB CDR3s, moderately but significantly so, were found in Type 1 diabetes patients in all four CD4+ subsets.

The genes are TRBV6-6 and TRBJ1-3, with D uncertain. Sequencing input: naive CD4+ T cells from blood. The origin of this receptor is a man aged 25-40 years with type 1 diabetes. Here the CDR3 reads CASSKVQGNTIYF. CDR3 coding DNA: TGTGCCAGCAGTAAGGTGCAGGGAAACACCATATATTTT.